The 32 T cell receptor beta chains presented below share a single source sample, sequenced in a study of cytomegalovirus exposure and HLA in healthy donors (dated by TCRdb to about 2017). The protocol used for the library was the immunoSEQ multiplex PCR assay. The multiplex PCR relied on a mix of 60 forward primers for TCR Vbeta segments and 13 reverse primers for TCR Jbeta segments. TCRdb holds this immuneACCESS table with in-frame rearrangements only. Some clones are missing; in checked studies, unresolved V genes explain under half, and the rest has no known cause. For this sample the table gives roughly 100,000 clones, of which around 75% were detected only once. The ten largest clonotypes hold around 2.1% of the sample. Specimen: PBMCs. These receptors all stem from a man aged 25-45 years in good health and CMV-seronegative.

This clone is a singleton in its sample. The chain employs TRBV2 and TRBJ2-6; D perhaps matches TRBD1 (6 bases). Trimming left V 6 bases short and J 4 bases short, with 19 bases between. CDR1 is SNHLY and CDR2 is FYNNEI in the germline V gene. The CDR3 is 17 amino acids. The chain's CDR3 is CASRGDTAASGANVLTF. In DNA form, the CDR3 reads TGTGCCAGCAGGGGGGACACGGCCGCCTCCGGGGCCAACGTCCTGACTTTC.

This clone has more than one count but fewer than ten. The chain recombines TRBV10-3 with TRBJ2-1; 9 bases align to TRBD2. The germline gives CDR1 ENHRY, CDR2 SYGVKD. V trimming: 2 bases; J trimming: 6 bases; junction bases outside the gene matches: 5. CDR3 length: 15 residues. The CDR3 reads CAISEQSGGLNEQFF. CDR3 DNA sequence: TGTGCCATCAGTGAGCAGAGCGGGGGGCTCAATGAGCAGTTCTTC.

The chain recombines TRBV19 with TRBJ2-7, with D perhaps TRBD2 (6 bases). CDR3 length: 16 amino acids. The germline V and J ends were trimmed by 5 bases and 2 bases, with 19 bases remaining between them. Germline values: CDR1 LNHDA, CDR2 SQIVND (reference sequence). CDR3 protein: CASSAILLARTYEQYF. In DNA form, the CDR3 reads TGTGCCAGTAGTGCGATCCTCCTAGCGAGGACCTACGAGCAGTACTTC.

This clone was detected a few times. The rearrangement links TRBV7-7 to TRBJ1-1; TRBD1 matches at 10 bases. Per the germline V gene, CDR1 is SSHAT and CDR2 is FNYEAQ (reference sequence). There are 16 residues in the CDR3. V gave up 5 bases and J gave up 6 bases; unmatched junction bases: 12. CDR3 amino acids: CASSPLPGQGTPEAFF. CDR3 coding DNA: TGTGCCAGCAGCCCCCTTCCGGGACAGGGGACTCCTGAAGCTTTCTTT.

This chain's CDR3 is CASSPLGQLGTGELFF. CDR3 in DNA: TGTGCCAGCTCACCCTTGGGACAGCTAGGCACCGGGGAGCTGTTTTTT. The gene calls are TRBV18 and TRBJ2-2; 7 positions agree with TRBD1. The CDR3 totals 16 residues. Germline CDR1 reads KGHSH; CDR2 reads LQKENI. V lost 3 bases and J lost 4; bases outside the gene matches: 8.

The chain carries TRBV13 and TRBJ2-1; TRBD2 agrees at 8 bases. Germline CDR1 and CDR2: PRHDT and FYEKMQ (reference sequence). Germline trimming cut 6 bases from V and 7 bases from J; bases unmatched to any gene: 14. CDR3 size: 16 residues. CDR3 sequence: CASSSSGGGPRNEQFF. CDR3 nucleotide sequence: TGTGCCAGCAGTTCATCCGGGGGGGGCCCTCGGAATGAGCAGTTCTTC.

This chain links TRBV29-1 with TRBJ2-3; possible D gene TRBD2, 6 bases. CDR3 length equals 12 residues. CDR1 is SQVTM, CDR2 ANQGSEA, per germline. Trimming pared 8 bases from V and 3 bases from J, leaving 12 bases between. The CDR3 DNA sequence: TGCAGCAGCCTGGGGGGAACAGATACGCAGTATTTT. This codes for CSSLGGTDTQYF.

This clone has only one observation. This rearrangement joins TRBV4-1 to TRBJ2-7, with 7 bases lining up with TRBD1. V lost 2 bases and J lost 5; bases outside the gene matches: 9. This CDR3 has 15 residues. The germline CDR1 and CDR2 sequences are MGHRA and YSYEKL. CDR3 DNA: TGCGCCAGCAGCCAACGACCGGGACAGTACCACGAGCAGTACTTC. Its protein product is CASSQRPGQYHEQYF.

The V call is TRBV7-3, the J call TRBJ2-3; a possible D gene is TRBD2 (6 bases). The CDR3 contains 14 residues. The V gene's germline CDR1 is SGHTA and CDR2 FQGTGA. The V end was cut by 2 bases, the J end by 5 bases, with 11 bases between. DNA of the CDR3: TGTGCCAGCAGCTTAGGAGGGGCGGAAGATACGCAGTATTTT. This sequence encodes CASSLGGAEDTQYF.

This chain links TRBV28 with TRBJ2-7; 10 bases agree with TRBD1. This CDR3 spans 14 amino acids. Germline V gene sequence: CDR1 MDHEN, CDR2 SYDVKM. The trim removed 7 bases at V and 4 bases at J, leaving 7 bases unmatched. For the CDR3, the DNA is TGTGCCAGCACCACGGGACAGGGGTGGTACGAGCAGTACTTC. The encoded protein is CASTTGQGWYEQYF.

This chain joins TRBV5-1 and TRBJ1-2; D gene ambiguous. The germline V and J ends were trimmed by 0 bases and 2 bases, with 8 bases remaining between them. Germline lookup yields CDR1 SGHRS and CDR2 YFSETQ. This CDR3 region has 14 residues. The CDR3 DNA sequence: TGCGCCAGCAGCTTGGAAACCGCGAACTATGGCTACACCTTC. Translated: CASSLETANYGYTF.

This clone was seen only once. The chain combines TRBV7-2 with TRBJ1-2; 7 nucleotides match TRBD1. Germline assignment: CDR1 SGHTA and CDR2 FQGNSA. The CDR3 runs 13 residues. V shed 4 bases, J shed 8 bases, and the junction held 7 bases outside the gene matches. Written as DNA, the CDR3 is TGTGCCAGCAGCTCGGACAGGCGTCGAGGCTACACCTTC. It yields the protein CASSSDRRRGYTF.

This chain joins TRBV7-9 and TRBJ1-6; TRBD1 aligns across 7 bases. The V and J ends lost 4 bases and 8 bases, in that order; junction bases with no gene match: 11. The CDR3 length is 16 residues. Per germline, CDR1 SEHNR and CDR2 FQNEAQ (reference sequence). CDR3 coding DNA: TGTGCCAGCAGCTCCCGACAGGGAGTATTACATTCACCCCTCCACTTT. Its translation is CASSSRQGVLHSPLHF.

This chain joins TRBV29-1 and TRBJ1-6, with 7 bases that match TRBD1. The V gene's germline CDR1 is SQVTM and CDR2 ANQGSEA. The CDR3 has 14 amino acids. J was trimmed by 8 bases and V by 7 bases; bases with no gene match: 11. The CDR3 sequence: CSARQGGLDSPLHF. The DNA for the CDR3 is TGCAGCGCTAGACAGGGAGGACTCGATTCACCCCTCCACTTT.

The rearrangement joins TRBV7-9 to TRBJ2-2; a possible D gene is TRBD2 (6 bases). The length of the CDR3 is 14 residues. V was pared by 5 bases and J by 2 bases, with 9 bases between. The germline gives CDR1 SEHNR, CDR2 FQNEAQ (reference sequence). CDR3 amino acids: CASSLTSNTGELFF. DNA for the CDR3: TGTGCCAGCAGCCTAACTAGCAACACCGGGGAGCTGTTTTTT.

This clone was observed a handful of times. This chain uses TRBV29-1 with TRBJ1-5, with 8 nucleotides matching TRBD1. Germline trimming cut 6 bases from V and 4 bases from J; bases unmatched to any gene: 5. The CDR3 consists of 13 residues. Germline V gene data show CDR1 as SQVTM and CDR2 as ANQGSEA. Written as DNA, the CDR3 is TGCAGCGTGCGACAGGGGTGGAATCAGCCCCAGCATTTT. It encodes CSVRQGWNQPQHF.

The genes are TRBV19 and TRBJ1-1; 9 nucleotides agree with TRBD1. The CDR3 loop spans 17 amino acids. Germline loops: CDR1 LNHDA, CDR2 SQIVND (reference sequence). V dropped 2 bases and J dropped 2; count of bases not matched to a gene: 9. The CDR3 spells CASSIRRATGGNTEAFF. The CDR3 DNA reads TGTGCCAGTAGTATAAGACGGGCGACAGGGGGAAACACTGAAGCTTTCTTT. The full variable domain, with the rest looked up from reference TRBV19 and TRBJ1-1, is DGGITQSPKYLFRKEGQNVTLSCEQNLNHDAMYWYRQDPGQGLRLIYYSQIVNDFQKGDIAEGYSVSREKKESFPLTVTSAQKNPTAFYLCASSIRRATGGNTEAFFGQGTRLTVV.

CDR3 DNA: TGTGCCAGCAGCCCGAACAGAGATTCACCCCTCCACTTT. Amino acids: CASSPNRDSPLHF. The chain couples TRBV7-2 to TRBJ1-6, with no clear D. The ends were cut back, 5 bases at V and 8 bases at J, with 10 bases in the middle. This CDR3 spans 13 amino acids. The V gene's germline CDR1 is SGHTA and CDR2 FQGNSA.

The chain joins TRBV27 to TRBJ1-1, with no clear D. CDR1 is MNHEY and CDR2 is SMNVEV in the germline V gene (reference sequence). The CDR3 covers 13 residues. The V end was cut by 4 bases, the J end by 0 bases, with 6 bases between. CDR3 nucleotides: TGTGCCAGCAGTTCACGGTTGAACACTGAAGCTTTCTTT. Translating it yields CASSSRLNTEAFF.

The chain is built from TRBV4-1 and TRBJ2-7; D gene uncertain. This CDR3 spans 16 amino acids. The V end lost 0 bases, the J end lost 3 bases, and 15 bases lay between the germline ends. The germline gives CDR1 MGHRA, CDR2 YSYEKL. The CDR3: CASSQDWSRALYEQYF. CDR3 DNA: TGCGCCAGCAGCCAAGATTGGAGCCGAGCGCTCTACGAGCAGTACTTC.

The CDR3 coding sequence is TGTGCCAGCAGCCAAGCGCCTAAAGAGACCCAGTACTTC. Protein sequence: CASSQAPKETQYF. The rearrangement uses TRBV14 and TRBJ2-5; no clear D gene. From germline, CDR1 is SGHDN and CDR2 FVKESK. This CDR3 has 13 residues. Trimming took off 1 base at V and 3 bases at J, with 6 bases between the two ends.

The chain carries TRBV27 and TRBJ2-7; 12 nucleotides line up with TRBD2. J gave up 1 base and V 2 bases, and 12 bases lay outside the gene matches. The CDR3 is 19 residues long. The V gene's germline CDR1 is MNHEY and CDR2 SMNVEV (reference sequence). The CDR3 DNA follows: TGTGCCAGCAGTTTAACCACAACGGGACTAGCGGGCCAGTCCTACGAGCAGTACTTC. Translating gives CASSLTTTGLAGQSYEQYF.

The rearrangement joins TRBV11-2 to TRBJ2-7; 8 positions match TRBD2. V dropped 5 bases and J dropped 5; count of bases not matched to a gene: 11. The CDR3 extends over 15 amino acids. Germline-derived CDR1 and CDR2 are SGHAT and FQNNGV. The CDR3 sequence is CASSPNGGALNEQYF. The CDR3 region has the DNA TGTGCCAGCAGCCCGAACGGGGGGGCCTTGAACGAGCAGTACTTC.

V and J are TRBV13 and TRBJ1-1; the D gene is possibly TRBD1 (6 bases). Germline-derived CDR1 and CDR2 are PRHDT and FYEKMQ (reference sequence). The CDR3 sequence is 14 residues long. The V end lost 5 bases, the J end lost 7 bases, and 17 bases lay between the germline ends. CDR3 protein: CASSGRGGAIEAFF. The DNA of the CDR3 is TGTGCCAGCAGCGGTCGGGGGGGGGCGATTGAAGCTTTCTTT.

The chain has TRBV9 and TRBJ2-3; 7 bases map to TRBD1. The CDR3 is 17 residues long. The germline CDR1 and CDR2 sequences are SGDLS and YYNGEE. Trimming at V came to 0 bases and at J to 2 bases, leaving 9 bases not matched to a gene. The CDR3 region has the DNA TGTGCCAGCAGCGTAGAGGCCCACAGGGGAAACACAGATACGCAGTATTTT. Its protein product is CASSVEAHRGNTDTQYF.

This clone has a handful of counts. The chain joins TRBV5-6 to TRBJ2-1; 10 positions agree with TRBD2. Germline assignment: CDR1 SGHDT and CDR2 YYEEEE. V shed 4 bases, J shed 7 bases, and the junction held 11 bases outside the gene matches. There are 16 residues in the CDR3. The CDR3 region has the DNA TGTGCCAGCAGCGGAACTCTAGCGGGAGCGTGGAATGAGCAGTTCTTC. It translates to CASSGTLAGAWNEQFF.

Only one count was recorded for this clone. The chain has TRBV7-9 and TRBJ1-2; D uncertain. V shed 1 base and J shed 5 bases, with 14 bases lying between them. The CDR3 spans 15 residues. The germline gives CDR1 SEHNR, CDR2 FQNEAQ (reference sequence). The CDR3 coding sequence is TGTGCCAGCAGCTTAGAGCTGCCAGGCCCTTATGGCTACACCTTC. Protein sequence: CASSLELPGPYGYTF.

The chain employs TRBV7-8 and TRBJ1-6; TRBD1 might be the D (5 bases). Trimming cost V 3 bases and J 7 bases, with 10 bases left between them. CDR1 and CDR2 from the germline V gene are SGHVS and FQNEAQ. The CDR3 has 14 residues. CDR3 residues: CASSFQRGNSPLHF. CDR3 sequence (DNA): TGTGCCAGCAGCTTCCAGCGGGGCAATTCACCCCTCCACTTT.

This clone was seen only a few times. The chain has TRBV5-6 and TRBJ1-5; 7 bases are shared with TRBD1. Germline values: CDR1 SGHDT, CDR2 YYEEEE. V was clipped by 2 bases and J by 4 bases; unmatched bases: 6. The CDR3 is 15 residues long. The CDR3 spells CASSFGRGLNQPQHF. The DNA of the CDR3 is TGTGCCAGCAGCTTCGGCAGGGGGTTAAATCAGCCCCAGCATTTT. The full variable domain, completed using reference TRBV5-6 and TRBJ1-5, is DAGVTQSPTHLIKTRGQQVTLRCSPKSGHDTVSWYQQALGQGPQFIFQYYEEEERQRGNFPDRFSGHQFPNYSSELNVNALLLGDSALYLCASSFGRGLNQPQHFGDGTRLSIL.

The CDR3: CASSIRGDRPQETQYF. In nucleotides, the CDR3 is TGTGCCAGTAGTATCCGTGGGGACAGGCCCCAAGAGACCCAGTACTTC. This sequence joins TRBV19 and TRBJ2-5; 8 bases match TRBD1. J was trimmed by 1 base and V by 3 bases; bases with no gene match: 7. The CDR3 is 16 residues long. Germline CDR1 is LNHDA and CDR2 is SQIVND (reference sequence).

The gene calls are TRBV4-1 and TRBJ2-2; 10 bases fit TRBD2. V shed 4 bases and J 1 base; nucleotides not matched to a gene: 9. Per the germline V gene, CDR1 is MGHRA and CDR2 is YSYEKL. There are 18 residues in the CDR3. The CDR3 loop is CASSPTPGLAVNTGELFF. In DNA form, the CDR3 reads TGCGCCAGCAGCCCGACCCCCGGACTAGCGGTGAACACCGGGGAGCTGTTTTTT.

For the CDR3, the DNA is TGTGCCAGTAGTACGGGGACAGCTGGCACAGATACGCAGTATTTT. Its protein is CASSTGTAGTDTQYF. This chain connects TRBV19 to TRBJ2-3; 7 bases are shared with TRBD1. With V trimmed by 4 bases and J by 1 base, 5 bases remained unmatched. CDR1 is LNHDA, CDR2 SQIVND, per germline (reference sequence). The CDR3 has 15 amino acids.